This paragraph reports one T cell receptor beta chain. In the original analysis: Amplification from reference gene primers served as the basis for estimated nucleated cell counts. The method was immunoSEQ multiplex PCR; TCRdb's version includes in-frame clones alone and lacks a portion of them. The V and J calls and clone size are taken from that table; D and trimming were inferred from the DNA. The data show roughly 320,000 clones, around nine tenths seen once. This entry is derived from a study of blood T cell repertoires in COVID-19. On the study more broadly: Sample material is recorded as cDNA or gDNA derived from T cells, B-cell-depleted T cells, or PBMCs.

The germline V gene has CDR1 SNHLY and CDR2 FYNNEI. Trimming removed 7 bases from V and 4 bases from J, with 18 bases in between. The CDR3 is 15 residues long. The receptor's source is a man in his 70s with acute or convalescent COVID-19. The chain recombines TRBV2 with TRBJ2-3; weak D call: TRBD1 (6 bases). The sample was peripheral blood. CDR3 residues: CASITRRGTSDTQYF. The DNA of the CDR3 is TGTGCCAGCATAACTCGCAGGGGCACCTCAGATACGCAGTATTTT.